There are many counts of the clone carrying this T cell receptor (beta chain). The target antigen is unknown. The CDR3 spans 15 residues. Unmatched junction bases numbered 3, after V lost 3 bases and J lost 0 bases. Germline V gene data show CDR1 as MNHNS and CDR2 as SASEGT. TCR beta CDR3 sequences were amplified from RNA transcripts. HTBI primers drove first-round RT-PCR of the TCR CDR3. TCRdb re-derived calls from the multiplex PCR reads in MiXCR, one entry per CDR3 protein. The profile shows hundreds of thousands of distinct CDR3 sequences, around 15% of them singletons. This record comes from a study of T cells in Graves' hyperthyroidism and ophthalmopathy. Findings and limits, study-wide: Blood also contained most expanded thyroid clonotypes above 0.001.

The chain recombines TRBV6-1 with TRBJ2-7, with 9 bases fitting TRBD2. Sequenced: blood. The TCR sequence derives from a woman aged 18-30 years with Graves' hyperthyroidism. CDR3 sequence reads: CASSETSGISYEQYF. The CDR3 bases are TGTGCCAGCAGTGAGACTAGCGGTATCTCCTACGAGCAGTACTTC.